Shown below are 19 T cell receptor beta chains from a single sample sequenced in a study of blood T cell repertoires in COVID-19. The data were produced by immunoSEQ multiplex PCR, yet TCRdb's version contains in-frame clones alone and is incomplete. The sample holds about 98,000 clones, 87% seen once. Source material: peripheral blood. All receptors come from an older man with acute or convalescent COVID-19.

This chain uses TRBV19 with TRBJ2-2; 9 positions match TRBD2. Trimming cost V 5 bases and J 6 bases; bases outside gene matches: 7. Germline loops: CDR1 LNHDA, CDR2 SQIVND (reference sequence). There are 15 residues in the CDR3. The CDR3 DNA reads TGTGCCAGTAGTGTGGGCGCGGGGGGGCCCGGGGAGCTGTTTTTT. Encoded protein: CASSVGAGGPGELFF.

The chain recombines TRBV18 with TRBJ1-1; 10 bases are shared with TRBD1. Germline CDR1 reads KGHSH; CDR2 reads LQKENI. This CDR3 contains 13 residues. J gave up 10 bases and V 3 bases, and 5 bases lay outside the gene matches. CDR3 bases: TGTGCCAGCTCACCCGACGGACAGGGGGTAGCTTTCTTT. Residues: CASSPDGQGVAFF.

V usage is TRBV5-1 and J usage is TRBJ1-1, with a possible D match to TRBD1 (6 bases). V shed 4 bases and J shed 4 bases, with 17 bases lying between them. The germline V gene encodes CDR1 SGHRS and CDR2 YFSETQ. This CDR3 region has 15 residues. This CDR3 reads CASSTAGGGGTEAFF. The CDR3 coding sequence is TGCGCCAGCAGCACGGCGGGGGGCGGCGGCACTGAAGCTTTCTTT.

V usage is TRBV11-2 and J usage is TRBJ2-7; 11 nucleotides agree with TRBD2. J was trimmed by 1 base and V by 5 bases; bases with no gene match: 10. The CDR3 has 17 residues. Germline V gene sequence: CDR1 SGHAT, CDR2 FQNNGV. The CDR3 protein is CASSRTLAGGGSYEQYF. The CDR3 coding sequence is TGTGCCAGCAGCCGAACCCTAGCGGGGGGAGGGTCCTACGAGCAGTACTTC. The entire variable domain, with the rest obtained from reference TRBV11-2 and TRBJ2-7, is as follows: EAGVAQSPRYKIIEKRQSVAFWCNPISGHATLYWYQQILGQGPKLLIQFQNNGVVDDSQLPKDRFSAERLKGVDSTLKIQPAKLEDSAVYLCASSRTLAGGGSYEQYFGPGTRLTVT.

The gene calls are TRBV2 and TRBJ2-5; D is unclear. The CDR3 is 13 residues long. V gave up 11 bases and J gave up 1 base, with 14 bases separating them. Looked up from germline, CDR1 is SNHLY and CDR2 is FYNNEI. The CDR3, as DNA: TGTGCCTCCCAAATGGGCGTCCAAGAGACCCAGTACTTC. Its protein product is CASQMGVQETQYF.

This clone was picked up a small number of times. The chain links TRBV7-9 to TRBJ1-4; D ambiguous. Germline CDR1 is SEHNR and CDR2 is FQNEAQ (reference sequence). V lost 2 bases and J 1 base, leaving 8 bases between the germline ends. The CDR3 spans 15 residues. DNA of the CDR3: TGTGCCAGCAGCTTATTGCGGAGAACTAATGAAAAACTGTTTTTT. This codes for CASSLLRRTNEKLFF.

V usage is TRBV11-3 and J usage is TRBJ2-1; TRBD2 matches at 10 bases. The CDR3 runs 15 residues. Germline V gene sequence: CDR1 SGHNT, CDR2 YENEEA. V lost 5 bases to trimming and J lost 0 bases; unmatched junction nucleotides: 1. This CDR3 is CASSQRGGSYNEQFF. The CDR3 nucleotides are TGTGCCAGCAGCCAGCGGGGGGGCTCCTACAATGAGCAGTTCTTC.

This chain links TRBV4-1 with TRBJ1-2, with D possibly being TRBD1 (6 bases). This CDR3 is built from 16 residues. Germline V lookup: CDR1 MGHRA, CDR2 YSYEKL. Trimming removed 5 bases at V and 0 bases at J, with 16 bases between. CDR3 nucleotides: TGCGCCAGCAGCACGAGGACAGCCCCTTCTAACTATGGCTACACCTTC. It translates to CASSTRTAPSNYGYTF.

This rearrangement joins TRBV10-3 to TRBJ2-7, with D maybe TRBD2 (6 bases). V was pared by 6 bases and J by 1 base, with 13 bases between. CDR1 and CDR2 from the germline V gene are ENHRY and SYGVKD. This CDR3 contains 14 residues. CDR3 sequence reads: CAIRKGTGSYEQYV. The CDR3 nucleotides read TGTGCCATCAGGAAGGGGACTGGGTCCTACGAGCAGTACGTC.

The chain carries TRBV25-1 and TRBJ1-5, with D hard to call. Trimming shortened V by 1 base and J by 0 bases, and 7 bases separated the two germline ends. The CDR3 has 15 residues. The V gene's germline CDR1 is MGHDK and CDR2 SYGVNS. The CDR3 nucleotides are TGTGCCAGCAGTGAATCTGGCCATAGCAATCAGCCCCAGCATTTT. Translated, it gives CASSESGHSNQPQHF.

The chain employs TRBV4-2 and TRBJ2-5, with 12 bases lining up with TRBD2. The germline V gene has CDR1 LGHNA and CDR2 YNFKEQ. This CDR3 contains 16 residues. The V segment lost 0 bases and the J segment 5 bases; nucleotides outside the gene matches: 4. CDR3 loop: CASSQEASGGAETQYF. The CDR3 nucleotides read TGTGCCAGCAGCCAAGAGGCTAGCGGGGGGGCGGAGACCCAGTACTTC.

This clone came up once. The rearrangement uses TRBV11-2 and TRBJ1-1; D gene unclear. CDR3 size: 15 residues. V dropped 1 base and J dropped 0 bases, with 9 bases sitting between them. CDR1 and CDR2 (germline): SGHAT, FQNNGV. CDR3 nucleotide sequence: TGTGCCAGCAGCTTAGTCATAGACATGAACACTGAAGCTTTCTTT. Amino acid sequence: CASSLVIDMNTEAFF.

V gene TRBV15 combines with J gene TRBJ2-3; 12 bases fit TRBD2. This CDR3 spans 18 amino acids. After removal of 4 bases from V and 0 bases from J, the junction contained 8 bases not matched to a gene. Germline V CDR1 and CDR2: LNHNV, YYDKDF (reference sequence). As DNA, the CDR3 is TGTGCCACCAGCACACCTAGCGGGGGGGCCGGGAGCACAGATACGCAGTATTTT. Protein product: CATSTPSGGAGSTDTQYF.

In DNA, the CDR3 is TGCGCCAGCAGCTTGGGTCAGGGGGCCGCTTCACCCCTCCACTTT. Amino acids: CASSLGQGAASPLHF. The chain recombines TRBV5-1 with TRBJ1-6, with TRBD1 identical over 8 bases. This CDR3 is built from 15 residues. The ends lost 0 bases at V and 9 bases at J; junction bases unmatched: 5. Germline CDR1 reads SGHRS; CDR2 reads YFSETQ. The variable domain in full, completed from reference TRBV5-1 and TRBJ1-6, reads KAGVTQTPRYLIKTRGQQVTLSCSPISGHRSVSWYQQTPGQGLQFLFEYFSETQRNKGNFPGRFSGRQFSNSRSEMNVSTLELGDSALYLCASSLGQGAASPLHFGNGTRLTVT.

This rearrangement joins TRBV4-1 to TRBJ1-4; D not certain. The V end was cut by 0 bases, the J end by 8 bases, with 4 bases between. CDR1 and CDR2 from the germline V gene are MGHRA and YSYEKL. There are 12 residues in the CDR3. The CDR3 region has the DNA TGCGCCAGCAGCCAAGATCAGGAAAAACTGTTTTTT. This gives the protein CASSQDQEKLFF.

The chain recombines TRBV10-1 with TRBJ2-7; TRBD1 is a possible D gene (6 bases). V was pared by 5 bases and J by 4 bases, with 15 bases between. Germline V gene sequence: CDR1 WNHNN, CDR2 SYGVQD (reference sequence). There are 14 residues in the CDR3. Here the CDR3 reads CASSSRDTRYEQYF. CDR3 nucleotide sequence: TGCGCCAGCAGTAGCCGGGACACCCGGTACGAGCAGTACTTC.

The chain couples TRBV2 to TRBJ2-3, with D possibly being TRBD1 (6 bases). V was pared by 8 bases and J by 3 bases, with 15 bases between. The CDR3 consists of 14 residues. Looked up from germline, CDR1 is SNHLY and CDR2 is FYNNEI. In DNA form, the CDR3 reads TGTGCCAGCGGCAGGACAGAAGGGACAGATACGCAGTATTTT. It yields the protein CASGRTEGTDTQYF.

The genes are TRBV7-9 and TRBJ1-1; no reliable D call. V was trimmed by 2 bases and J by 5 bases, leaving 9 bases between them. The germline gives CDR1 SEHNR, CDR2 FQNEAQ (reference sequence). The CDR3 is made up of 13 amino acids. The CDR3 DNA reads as TGTGCCAGCAGCTTAAGAGGAGGGACTGAAGCTTTCTTT. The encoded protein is CASSLRGGTEAFF.

The CDR3 coding sequence is TGTGCCAGCAGGCAGCCTAGCTGGGCAGTCGATGAGCAGTTCTTC. Its translation: CASRQPSWAVDEQFF. The chain joins TRBV6-6 to TRBJ2-1; tentative D call: TRBD2 (5 bases). V lost 6 bases and J 8 bases, leaving 20 bases between the germline ends. CDR1 and CDR2 from the germline V gene are MNHNY and SVGAGI (reference sequence). The CDR3 covers 15 residues.